Each of the 2 T cell receptor beta chains below was sequenced from the same sample in a study of T cells in Graves' hyperthyroidism and ophthalmopathy. RNA transcripts gave rise to amplified TCR beta CDR3 regions. TCR CDR3 regions were first amplified by RT-PCR with HTBI primers. TCRdb called the multiplex PCR reads again in MiXCR, with one record for every CDR3 protein. The sample consists of 600,000 or so distinct CDR3 sequences, roughly 15% of them appearing once. Input material: blood. These receptors all come from a woman aged 45-65 years with Graves' ophthalmopathy.

The table lists this clonotype with many counts. The chain carries TRBV18 and TRBJ2-7; 7 bases fit TRBD1. In germline, CDR1 is KGHSH, CDR2 LQKENI. Trimming removed 3 bases from V and 3 bases from J; junction bases left unmatched: 5. This CDR3 contains 14 residues. The CDR3 protein is CASSPDGQVYEQYF. The CDR3 nucleotides are TGTGCCAGCTCACCCGACGGACAGGTCTACGAGCAGTACTTC.

This clonotype occurred many times. The chain carries TRBV3-1 and TRBJ2-7, with D tentatively TRBD1 or TRBD2 (5 bases each). Germline V gives CDR1 LGHDT, CDR2 YNNKEL (reference sequence). The V end was cut by 4 bases, the J end by 2 bases, with 18 bases between. CDR3 length: 16 amino acids. The CDR3 loop is CASSPSGTINAYEQYF. The CDR3 bases are TGTGCCAGCAGCCCATCCGGGACCATAAACGCCTACGAGCAGTACTTC.